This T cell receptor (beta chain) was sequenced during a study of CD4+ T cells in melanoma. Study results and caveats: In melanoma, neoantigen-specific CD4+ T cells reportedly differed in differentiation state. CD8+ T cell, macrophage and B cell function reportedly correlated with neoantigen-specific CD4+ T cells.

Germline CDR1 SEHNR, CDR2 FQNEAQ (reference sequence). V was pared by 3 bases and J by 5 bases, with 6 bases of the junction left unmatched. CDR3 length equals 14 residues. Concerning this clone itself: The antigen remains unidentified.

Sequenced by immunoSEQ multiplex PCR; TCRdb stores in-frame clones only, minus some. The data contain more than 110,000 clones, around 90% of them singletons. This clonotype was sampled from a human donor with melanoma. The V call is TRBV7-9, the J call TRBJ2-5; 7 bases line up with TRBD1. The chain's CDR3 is CASSFPTGAETQYF. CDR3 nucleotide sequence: TGTGCCAGCAGCTTCCCCACAGGGGCGGAGACCCAGTACTTC.